These T cell receptor beta chains were read from a single sample in a study of blood T cell repertoires in COVID-19. Measured with immunoSEQ multiplex PCR; TCRdb has only the in-frame clones, and not every one. There are 70,000 or so clones in the sample; about four fifths occur only once, and under 25% lies in the top ten. The material sequenced was peripheral blood. The receptors here all came from a man in his 70s with acute or convalescent COVID-19. The CDR3 runs from the conserved cysteine through the conserved F or W. Fields, in order: CDR3 protein, V gene, J gene.

cdr3_aa: CASTPGQLNYGYTF
v_call: TRBV28
j_call: TRBJ1-2

cdr3_aa: CASSPGQDYGYTF
v_call: TRBV28
j_call: TRBJ1-2

cdr3_aa: CASSRGPGQAHQPQHF
v_call: TRBV6-2/TRBV6-3
j_call: TRBJ1-5

cdr3_aa: CASTSRDRVEKLFF
v_call: TRBV28
j_call: TRBJ1-4

cdr3_aa: CASSVGDNTYEQYF
v_call: TRBV9
j_call: TRBJ2-7

cdr3_aa: CATRIDASSGNTIYF
v_call: TRBV19
j_call: TRBJ1-3

cdr3_aa: CASSYSGRFIGELFF
v_call: TRBV6-2/TRBV6-3
j_call: TRBJ2-2

cdr3_aa: CASSAFSGGSYNEQFF
v_call: TRBV19
j_call: TRBJ2-1

cdr3_aa: CASSIVRTSGYNEQFF
v_call: TRBV19
j_call: TRBJ2-1

cdr3_aa: CASSLAVRVEAFF
v_call: TRBV7-2
j_call: TRBJ1-1

cdr3_aa: CATSGQRGQGYEQYF
v_call: TRBV15
j_call: TRBJ2-7

cdr3_aa: CASSEREGTGTGRSPLHF
v_call: TRBV6-1
j_call: TRBJ1-6

cdr3_aa: CASSKGSLARAGDGEQYF
v_call: TRBV21-1
j_call: TRBJ2-7

cdr3_aa: CASSQDEGLAGVFTYNEQFF
v_call: TRBV3-1/TRBV3-2
j_call: TRBJ2-1

cdr3_aa: CASSVGPFGGGELFF
v_call: TRBV9
j_call: TRBJ2-2